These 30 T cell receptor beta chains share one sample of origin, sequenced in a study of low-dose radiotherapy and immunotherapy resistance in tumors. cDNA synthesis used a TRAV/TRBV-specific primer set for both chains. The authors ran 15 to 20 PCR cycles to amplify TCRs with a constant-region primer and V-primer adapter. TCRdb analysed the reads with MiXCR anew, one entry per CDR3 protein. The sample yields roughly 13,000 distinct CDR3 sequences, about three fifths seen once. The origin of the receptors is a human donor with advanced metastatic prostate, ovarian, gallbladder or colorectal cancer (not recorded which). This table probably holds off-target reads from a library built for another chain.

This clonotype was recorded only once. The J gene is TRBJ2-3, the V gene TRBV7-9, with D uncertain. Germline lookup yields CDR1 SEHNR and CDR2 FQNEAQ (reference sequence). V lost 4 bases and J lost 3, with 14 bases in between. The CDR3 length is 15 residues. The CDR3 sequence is CASSSGRIGTDTQYF. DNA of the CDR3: TGTGCCAGCAGCTCTGGCCGGATAGGGACAGATACGCAGTATTTT.

The CDR3 here is CASSAQTGTGGMDTQYF. The DNA for the CDR3 is TGTGCCAGCAGCGCACAAACCGGGACAGGGGGCATGGATACGCAGTATTTT. The chain carries TRBV9 and TRBJ2-3; 12 positions match TRBD1. J lost 6 bases, V lost 3 bases, and 11 bases had no gene match. The CDR3 sequence is 17 residues long. CDR1 and CDR2 (germline): SGDLS, YYNGEE.

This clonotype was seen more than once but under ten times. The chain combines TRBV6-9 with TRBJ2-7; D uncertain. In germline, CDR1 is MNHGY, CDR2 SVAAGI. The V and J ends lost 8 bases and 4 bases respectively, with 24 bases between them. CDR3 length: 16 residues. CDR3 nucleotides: TGTGCCAGCCGTTGTGGATCACACTCTCCTCTTTACGAGCAGTACTTC. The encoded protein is CASRCGSHSPLYEQYF.

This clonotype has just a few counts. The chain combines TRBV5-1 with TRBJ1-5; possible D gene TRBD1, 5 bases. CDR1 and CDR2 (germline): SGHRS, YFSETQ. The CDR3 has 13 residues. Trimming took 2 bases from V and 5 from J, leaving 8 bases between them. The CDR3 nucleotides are TGCGCCAGCAGCTTTGGGGGGGATCAGCCCCAGCATTTT. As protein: CASSFGGDQPQHF.

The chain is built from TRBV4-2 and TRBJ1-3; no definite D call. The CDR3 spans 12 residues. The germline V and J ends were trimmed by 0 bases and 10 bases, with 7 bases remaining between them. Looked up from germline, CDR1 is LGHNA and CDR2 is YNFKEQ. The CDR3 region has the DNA TGTGCCAGCAGCCAAGAGATAGAAACCATATATTTT. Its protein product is CASSQEIETIYF.

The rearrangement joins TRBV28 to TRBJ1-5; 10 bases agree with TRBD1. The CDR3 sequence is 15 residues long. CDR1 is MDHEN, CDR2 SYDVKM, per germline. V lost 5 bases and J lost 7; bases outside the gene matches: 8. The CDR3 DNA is TGTGCCAGCAGTGGAACAGGGACAGGGGACCAGCCCCAGCATTTT. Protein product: CASSGTGTGDQPQHF.

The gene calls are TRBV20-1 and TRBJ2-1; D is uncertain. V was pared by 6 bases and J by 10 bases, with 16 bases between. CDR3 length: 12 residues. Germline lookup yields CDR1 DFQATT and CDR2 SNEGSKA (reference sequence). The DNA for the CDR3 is TGCAGTGCCACTTTTTCTAGTGGAGAGCAGTTCTTC. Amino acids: CSATFSSGEQFF.

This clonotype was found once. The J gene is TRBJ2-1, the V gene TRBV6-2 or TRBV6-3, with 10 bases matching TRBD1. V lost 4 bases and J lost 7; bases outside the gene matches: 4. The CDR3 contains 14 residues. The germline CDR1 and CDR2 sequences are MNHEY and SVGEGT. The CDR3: CASSWDRGGNEQFF. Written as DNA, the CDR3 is TGTGCCAGCAGTTGGGACAGGGGAGGGAATGAGCAGTTCTTC.

CDR3 DNA: TGTGCCAGCAGTTACCACGGAGAATTACGGCCTTACGAGCAGTACTTC. Translating it yields CASSYHGELRPYEQYF. J is TRBJ2-7 and V is TRBV6-5; no firm D call. The CDR3 is 16 residues long. Trimming removed 2 bases at V and 4 bases at J, with 18 bases between. Germline V gene sequence: CDR1 MNHEY, CDR2 SVGAGI.

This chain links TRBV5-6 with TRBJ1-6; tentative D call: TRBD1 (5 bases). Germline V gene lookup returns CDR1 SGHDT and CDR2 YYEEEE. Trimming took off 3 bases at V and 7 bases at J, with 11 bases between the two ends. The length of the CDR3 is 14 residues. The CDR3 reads CASSWGWINSPLHF. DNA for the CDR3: TGTGCCAGCAGCTGGGGGTGGATCAATTCACCCCTCCACTTT.

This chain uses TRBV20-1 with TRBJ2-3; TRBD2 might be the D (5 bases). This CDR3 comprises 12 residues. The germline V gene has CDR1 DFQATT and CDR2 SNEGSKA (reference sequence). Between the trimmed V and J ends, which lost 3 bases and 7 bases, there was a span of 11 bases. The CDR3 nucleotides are TGCAGTGCTAGGGGCGGGCCGTATACGCAGTATTTT. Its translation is CSARGGPYTQYF.

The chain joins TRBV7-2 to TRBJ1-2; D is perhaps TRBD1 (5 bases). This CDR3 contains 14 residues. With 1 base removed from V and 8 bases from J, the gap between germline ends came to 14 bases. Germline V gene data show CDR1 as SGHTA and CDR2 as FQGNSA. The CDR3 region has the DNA TGTGCCAGCAGCTTAGACGGGACTCTTAGGGGCTACACCTTC. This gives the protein CASSLDGTLRGYTF.

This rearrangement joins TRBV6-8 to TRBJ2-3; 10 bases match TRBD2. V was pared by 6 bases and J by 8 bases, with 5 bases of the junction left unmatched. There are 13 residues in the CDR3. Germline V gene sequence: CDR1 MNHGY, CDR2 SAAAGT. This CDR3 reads CASSSGTSATQYF. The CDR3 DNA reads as TGTGCCAGCAGCTCCGGGACTAGCGCTACGCAGTATTTT.

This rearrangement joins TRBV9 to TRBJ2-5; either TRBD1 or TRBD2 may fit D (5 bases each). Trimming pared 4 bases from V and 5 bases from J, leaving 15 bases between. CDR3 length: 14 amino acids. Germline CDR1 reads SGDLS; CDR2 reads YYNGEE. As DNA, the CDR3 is TGTGCCAGCAGCCCGACTCCGGGGCAGGAGACCCAGTACTTC. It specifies CASSPTPGQETQYF.

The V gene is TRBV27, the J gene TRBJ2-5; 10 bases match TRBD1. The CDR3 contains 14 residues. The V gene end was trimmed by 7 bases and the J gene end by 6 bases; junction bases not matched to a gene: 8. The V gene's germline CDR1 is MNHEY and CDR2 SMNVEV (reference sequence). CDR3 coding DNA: TGTGCCAGCACCCCGACAGGGGGCGAACAGACCCAGTACTTC. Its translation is CASTPTGGEQTQYF.

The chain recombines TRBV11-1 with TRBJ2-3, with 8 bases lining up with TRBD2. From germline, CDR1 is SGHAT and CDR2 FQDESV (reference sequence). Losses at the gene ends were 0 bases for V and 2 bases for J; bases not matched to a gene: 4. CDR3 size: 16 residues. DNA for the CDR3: TGTGCCAGCAGCTTAGCAATAGCGGGATCCACAGATACGCAGTATTTT. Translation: CASSLAIAGSTDTQYF. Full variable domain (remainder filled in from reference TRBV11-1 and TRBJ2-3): EAEVAQSPRYKITEKSQAVAFWCDPISGHATLYWYRQILGQGPELLVQFQDESVVDDSQLPKDRFSAERLKGVDSTLKIQPAELGDSAMYLCASSLAIAGSTDTQYFGPGTRLTVL.

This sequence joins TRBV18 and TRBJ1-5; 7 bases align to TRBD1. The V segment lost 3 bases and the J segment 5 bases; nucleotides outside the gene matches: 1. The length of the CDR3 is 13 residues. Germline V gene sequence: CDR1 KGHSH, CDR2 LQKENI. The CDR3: CASSPGTDQPQHF. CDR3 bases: TGTGCCAGCTCACCCGGGACAGATCAGCCCCAGCATTTT.

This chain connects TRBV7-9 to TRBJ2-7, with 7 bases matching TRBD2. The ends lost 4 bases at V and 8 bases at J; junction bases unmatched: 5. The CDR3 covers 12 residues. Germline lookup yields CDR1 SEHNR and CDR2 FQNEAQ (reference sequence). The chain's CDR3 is CASSSGLDQQYF. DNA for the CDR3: TGTGCCAGCAGCTCAGGACTAGATCAGCAGTACTTC.

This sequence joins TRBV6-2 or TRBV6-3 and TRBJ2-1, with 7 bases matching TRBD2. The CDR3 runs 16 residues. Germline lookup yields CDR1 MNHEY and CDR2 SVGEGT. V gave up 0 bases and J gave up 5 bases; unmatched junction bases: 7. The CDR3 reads CASSYSRGRENNEQFF. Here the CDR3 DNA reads TGTGCCAGCAGTTACTCGAGAGGGAGGGAGAACAATGAGCAGTTCTTC.

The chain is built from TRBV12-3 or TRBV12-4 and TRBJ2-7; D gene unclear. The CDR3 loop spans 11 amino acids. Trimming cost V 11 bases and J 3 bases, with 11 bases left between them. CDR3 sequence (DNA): TGTGCCCTTTTGTGGCTCTACGAGCAGTACTTC. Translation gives CALLWLYEQYF.

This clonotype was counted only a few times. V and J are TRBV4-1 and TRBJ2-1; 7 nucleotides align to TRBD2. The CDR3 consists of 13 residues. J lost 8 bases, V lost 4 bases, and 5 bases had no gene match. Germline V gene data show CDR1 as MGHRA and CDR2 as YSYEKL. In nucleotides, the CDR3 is TGCGCCAGCAGCCCGCTGGGGGGGGATGAGCAGTTCTTC. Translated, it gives CASSPLGGDEQFF.

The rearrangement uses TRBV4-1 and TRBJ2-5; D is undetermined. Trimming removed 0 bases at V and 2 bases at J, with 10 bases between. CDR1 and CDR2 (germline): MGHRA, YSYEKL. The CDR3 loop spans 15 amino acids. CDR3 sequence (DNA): TGCGCCAGCAGCCAAGAACTGCGGTTACAAGAGACCCAGTACTTC. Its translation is CASSQELRLQETQYF.

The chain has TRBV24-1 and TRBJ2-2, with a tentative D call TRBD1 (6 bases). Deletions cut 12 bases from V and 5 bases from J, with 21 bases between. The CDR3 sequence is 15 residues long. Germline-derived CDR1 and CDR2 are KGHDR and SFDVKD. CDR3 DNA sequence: TGTGCCGCAAGAGCGACAGGAGGTGGTACCGGGGAGCTGTTTTTT. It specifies CAARATGGGTGELFF.

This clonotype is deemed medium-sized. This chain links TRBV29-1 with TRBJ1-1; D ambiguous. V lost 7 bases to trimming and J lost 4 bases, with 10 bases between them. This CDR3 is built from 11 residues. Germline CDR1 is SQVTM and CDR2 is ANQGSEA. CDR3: CSAGVVTEAFF. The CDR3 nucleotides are TGCAGCGCTGGGGTGGTCACTGAAGCTTTCTTT.

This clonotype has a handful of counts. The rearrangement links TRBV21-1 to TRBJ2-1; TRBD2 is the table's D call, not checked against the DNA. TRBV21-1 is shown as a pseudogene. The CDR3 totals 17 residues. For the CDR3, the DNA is TGTGCCAGCAGCGGCCGGACTAGCGAGTTGAAGGTGGATGAGCAGTTCTTC. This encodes CASSGRTSELKVDEQFF.

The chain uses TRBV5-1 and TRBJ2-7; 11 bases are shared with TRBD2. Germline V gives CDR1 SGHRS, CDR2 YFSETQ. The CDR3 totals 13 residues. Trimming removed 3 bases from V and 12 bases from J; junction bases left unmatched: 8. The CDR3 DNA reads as TGCGCCAGCAGCTCGGGATCTGGGACTAGCGGGTACTTC. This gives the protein CASSSGSGTSGYF. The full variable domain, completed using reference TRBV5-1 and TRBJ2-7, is KAGVTQTPRYLIKTRGQQVTLSCSPISGHRSVSWYQQTPGQGLQFLFEYFSETQRNKGNFPGRFSGRQFSNSRSEMNVSTLELGDSALYLCASSSGSGTSGYFGPGTRLTVT.

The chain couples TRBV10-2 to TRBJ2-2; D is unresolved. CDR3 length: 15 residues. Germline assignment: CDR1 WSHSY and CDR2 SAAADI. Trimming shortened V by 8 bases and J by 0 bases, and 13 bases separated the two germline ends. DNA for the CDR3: TGCGCCAGCGAAGTGGACGGATCGAACACCGGGGAGCTGTTTTTT. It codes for CASEVDGSNTGELFF.

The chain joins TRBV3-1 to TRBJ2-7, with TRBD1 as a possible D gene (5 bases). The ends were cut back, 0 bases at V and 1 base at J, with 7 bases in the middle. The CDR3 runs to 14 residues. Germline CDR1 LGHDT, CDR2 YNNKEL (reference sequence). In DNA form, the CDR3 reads TGTGCCAGCAGCCAAGATACAGGTTCCTACGAGCAGTACTTC. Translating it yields CASSQDTGSYEQYF.

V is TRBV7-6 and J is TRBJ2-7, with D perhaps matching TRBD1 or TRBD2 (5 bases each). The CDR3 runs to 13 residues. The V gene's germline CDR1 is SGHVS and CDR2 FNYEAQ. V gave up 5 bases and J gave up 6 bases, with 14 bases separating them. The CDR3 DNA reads TGTGCCAGCAGCGAGACAGAGGGCCTCGAGCAGTACTTC. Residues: CASSETEGLEQYF.

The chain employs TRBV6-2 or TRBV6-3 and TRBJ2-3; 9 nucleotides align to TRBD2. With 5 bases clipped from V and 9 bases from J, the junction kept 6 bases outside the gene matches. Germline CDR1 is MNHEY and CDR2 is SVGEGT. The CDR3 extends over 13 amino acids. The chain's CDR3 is CASSGTSFQTQYF. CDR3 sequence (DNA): TGTGCCAGCAGTGGGACTAGCTTCCAGACGCAGTATTTT.